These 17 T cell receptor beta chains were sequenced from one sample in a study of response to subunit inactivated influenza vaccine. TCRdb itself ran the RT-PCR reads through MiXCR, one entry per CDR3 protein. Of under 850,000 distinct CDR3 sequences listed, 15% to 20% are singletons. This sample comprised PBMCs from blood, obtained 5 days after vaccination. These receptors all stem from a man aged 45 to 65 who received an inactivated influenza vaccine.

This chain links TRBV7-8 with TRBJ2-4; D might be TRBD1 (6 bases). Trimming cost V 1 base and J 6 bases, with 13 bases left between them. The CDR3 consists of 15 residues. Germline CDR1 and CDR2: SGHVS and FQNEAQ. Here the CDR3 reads CASSLDQGWGNIQYF. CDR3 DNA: TGTGCCAGCAGCTTAGATCAGGGGTGGGGAAACATTCAGTACTTC.

CDR3: CASSPLMEADTQYF. CDR3 DNA: TGTGCCAGCAGCCCGCTGATGGAGGCAGATACGCAGTATTTT. This chain connects TRBV5-6 to TRBJ2-3, with D perhaps TRBD2 (5 bases). The CDR3 consists of 14 residues. Per the germline V gene, CDR1 is SGHDT and CDR2 is YYEEEE. V was cut by 4 bases and J by 4 bases, with 13 bases left in between. Using reference TRBV5-6 and TRBJ2-3 for the parts outside the CDR3, the full variable domain is DAGVTQSPTHLIKTRGQQVTLRCSPKSGHDTVSWYQQALGQGPQFIFQYYEEEERQRGNFPDRFSGHQFPNYSSELNVNALLLGDSALYLCASSPLMEADTQYFGPGTRLTVL.

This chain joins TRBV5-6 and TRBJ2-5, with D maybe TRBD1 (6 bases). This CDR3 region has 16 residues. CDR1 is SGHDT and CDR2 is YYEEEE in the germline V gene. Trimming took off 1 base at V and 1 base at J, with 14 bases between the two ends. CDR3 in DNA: TGTGCCAGCAGCTTGTCGGAGTGGACAGTCCAAGAGACCCAGTACTTC. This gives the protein CASSLSEWTVQETQYF.

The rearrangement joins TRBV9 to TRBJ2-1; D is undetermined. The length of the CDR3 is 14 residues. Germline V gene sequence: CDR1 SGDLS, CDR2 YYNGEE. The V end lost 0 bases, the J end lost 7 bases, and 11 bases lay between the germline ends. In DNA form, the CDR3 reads TGTGCCAGCAGCGTAGGTCGCGAGATGAATGAGCAGTTCTTC. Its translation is CASSVGREMNEQFF. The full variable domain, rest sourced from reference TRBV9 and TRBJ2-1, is DSGVTQTPKHLITATGQRVTLRCSPRSGDLSVYWYQQSLDQGLQFLIQYYNGEERAKGNILERFSAQQFPDLHSELNLSSLELGDSALYFCASSVGREMNEQFFGPGTRLTVL.

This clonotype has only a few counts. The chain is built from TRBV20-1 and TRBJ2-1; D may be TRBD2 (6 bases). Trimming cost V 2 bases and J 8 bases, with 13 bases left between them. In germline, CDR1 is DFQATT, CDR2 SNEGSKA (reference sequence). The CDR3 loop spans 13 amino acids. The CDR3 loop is CSARTSILDEQFF. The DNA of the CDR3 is TGCAGTGCTAGAACTAGCATATTGGATGAGCAGTTCTTC.

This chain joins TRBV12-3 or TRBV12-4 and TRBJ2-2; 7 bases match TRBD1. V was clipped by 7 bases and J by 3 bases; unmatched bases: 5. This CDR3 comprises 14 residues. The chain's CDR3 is CASIGGAYTGELFF. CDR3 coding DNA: TGTGCCAGCATAGGGGGCGCTTACACCGGGGAGCTGTTTTTT.

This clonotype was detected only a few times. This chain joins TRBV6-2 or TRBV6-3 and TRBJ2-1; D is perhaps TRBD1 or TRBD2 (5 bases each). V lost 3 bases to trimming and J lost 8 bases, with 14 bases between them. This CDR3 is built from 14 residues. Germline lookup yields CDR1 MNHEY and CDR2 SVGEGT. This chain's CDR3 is CASSYGRGVYEQFF. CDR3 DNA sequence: TGTGCCAGCAGTTATGGGCGAGGGGTTTATGAGCAGTTCTTC.

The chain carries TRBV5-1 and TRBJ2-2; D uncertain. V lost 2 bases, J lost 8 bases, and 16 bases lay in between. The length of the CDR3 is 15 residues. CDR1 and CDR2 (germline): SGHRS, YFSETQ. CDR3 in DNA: TGCGCCAGCAGCTTCCGGGCCCCAGCCGGGGGGGAGCTGTTTTTT. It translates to CASSFRAPAGGELFF.

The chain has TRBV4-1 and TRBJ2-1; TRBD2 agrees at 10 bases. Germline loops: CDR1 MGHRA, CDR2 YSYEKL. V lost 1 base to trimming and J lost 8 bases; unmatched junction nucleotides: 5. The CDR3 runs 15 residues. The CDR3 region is CASSQASGSLDEQFF. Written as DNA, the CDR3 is TGCGCCAGCAGCCAAGCTAGCGGGAGCCTAGATGAGCAGTTCTTC.

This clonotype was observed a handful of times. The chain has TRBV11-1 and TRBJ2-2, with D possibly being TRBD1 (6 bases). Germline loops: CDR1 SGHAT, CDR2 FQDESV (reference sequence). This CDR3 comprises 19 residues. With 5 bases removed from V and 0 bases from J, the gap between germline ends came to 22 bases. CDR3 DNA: TGTGCCAGCAGCCCAAAGGACCGATTGGGACATTCGAACACCGGGGAGCTGTTTTTT. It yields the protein CASSPKDRLGHSNTGELFF.

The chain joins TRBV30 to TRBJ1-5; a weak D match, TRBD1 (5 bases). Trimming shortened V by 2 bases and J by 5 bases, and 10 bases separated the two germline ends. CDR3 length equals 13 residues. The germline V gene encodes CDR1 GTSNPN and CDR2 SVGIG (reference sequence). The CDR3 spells CAWSLQGHQPQHF. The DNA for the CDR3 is TGTGCCTGGAGTCTGCAGGGTCATCAGCCCCAGCATTTT.

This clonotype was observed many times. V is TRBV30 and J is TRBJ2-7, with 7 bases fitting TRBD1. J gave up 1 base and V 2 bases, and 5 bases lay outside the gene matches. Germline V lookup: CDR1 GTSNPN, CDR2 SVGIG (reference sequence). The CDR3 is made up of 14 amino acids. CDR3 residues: CAWSIGTVSYEQYF. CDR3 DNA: TGTGCCTGGAGTATCGGGACAGTTTCCTACGAGCAGTACTTC.

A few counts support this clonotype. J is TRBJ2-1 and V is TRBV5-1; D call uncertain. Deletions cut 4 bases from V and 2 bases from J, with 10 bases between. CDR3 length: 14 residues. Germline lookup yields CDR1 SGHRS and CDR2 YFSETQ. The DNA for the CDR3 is TGCGCCAGCAGCCCCGAGAGGACCTACAATGAGCAGTTCTTC. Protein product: CASSPERTYNEQFF.

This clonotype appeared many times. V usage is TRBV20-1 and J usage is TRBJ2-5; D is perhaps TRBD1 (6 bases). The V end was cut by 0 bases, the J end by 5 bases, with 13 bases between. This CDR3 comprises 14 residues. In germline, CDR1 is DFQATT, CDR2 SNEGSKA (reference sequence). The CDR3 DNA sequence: TGCAGTGCTAGAGATTGGCAGGGGCTGGAGACCCAGTACTTC. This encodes CSARDWQGLETQYF.

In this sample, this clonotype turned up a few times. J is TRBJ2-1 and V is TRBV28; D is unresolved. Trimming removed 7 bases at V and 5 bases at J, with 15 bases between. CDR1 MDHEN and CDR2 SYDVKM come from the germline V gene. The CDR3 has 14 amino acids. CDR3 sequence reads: CASNRPPAHNEQFF. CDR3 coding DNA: TGTGCCAGCAACAGACCCCCCGCCCACAATGAGCAGTTCTTC.

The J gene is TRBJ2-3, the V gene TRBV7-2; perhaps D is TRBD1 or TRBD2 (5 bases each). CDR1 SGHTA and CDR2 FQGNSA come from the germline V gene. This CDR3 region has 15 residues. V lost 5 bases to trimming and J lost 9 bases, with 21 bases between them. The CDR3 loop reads CASSPGTVDLETQYF. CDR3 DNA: TGTGCCAGCAGCCCCGGGACCGTGGACCTTGAGACGCAGTATTTT.

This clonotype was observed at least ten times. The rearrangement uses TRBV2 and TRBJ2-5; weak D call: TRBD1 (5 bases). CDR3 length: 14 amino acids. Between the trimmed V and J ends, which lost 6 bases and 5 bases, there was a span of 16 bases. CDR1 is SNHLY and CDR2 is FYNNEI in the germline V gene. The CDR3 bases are TGTGCCAGCAGCAGGGTGGGATCTCGGGAGACCCAGTACTTC. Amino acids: CASSRVGSRETQYF.